The clone carrying this TCR beta chain was observed a handful of times. Its specificity is not known. Described time point: pre-sensitization, week 0. As for treatment: therapeutic diphenylcyclopropenone sensitization with weekly scalp DPC. The entry originates in a study of human T cells and chemical hapten exposure. Broader study findings: The donors suffered from alopecia, so their immune response may not match that of healthy people.

CDR3 size: 15 residues. The germline V gene encodes CDR1 SGHTA and CDR2 FQGNSA. With 1 base removed from V and 1 base from J, the gap between germline ends came to 9 bases. One entry per CDR3 protein, called by TCRdb with MiXCR from the RACE reads. The table shows around 92,000 distinct CDR3 sequences, with approximately 10% occurring only once. The rearrangement joins TRBV7-2 to TRBJ2-3; the D gene is possibly TRBD2 (6 bases). The TCR originated in a woman in her sixties with alopecia areata. Some clones in this sample may be carry-over from other donors' samples. Sequencing used whole blood, obtained in connection with sensitization to the hapten diphenylcyclopropenone (DPC). The CDR3, as DNA: TGTGCCAGCAGCTTAGGCTCTAGCGGCACAGATACGCAGTATTTT. Protein: CASSLGSSGTDTQYF.